This T cell receptor (beta chain) came from a study of blood T cells in healthy people across ages (dated by TCRdb to between 2014 and 2017). General notes on the study: Template switching captured roughly one uniquely barcoded TCR beta cDNA molecule per two T cells in model experiments. Using deep sequencing normalized with unique cDNA molecular identifiers, the study measured how TCR beta repertoire diversity changes with age. The donors were split into four age groups: young (average around 15 years), middle-aged (roughly 42), aged (more than 55) and long-lived (approximately 89). To avoid experimental bias, donors of different ages were spread randomly across the sequencing lanes. The study analyzed two additional independent replicas of 1 million unique cDNA reads from the same blood draw for two donors, one aged 18 to 29 and one aged 80 or older.

The study at large found these results: Bulk unsorted PBMC profiling prevented conclusive comparison of naive and antigen-experienced compartments. Donor CMV infection status was unknown, potentially confounding age-related changes in expanded clonotypes. As age increased, observed TCR beta diversity per million T cells dropped in a roughly linear way, and a significant reduction was already evident by age 40. Estimates of total diversity from one million sequenced T cells were regarded as lower bounds and underestimates. There was a strong correlation between observed TCR beta diversity and the percentage of naive T cells measured by flow cytometry. Compared with the aged group, more naive CD4+ T cells, fewer expanded clones and increased TCR diversity were shown by the long-lived group, suggesting age selection.

Library preparation used 5' RACE. Sequencing relied on an Illumina HiSeq 2500. A second roughly 7 to 11 cycle PCR used a sample-barcoded 5' primer and a J-beta primer mix. A unique molecular identifier was introduced onto each TCR beta cDNA molecule by a template-switch 5' adaptor carrying 12 random nucleotides. Each sample yielded at least 2.5 million CDR3-containing paired-end reads. First-strand cDNA synthesis was performed from all RNA using the Mint cDNA synthesis kit, with priming by a TRBC-specific oligonucleotide. Following uracil-DNA glycosylase treatment, all cDNA underwent a first 18-cycle PCR with the universal primers M1SS and BC2_uni_R. Per the source publication's procedure: Normalization of each sample was performed by random selection of 1 million high-quality reads, each carrying a distinct molecular identifier. Instead of being binned into consensus sequences, reads with shared molecular identifiers were discarded. MiTCR, run with a Q25 quality threshold and the strictest error-elimination algorithm, handled CDR3 identification, clonotype clustering and error correction. Lower-bound total TCR beta diversity was estimated with a nonparametric unseen species model using Euler transformation. Through fastp at Q25 and MiXCR, TCRdb rebuilt clones from the public reads, retaining in-frame beta chains. Rows with one shared CDR3 protein collapse into an entry with the most common genes and DNA. These V and J calls are TCRdb output, not the study's own analysis. Counted in this sample were 650,000 to 900,000 distinct CDR3 sequences; less than 80% of them appeared once. The ten largest account for roughly 25% of the sample.

Donors were under 40 systemically healthy Caucasian individuals from Russia aged about 6 to 100 years. Around 10 milliliters of peripheral blood were drawn from each donor into EDTA-treated Vacutainer tubes. Ficoll-Paque density-gradient centrifugation was used to isolate PBMCs, with at least 6.5 million per sample. Total RNA was extracted from PBMCs with Trizol reagent, with at least 5.5 micrograms obtained per sample. Naive CD45RAhigh/CD27high T cell percentages were measured by flow cytometry on a PBMC aliquot from every donor. CDR1 DFQATT and CDR2 SNEGSKA were looked up in the germline V gene (reference sequence). Its CDR3 holds 13 amino acids, cysteine through phenylalanine. This entry keeps only the CDR3 DNA: 39 bases, framed from base 1. Cut back by 3 bases and 7 bases, the V and J ends lie 15 bases apart. As for this clonotype: The antigen this receptor binds is unknown. Base-call qualities are not available, and no considerably larger clone is one nucleotide away.

Sequences were obtained from blood. The receptor comes from a man under 40 in good health. The chain employs TRBV20-1 and TRBJ2-5; D gene: possibly TRBD2, on 5 matching bases. Read as DNA, the sequence is TGCAGTGCTAGGAGGGCGGACCCGGGGACCCAGTACTTC. This yields the protein CSARRADPGTQYF.